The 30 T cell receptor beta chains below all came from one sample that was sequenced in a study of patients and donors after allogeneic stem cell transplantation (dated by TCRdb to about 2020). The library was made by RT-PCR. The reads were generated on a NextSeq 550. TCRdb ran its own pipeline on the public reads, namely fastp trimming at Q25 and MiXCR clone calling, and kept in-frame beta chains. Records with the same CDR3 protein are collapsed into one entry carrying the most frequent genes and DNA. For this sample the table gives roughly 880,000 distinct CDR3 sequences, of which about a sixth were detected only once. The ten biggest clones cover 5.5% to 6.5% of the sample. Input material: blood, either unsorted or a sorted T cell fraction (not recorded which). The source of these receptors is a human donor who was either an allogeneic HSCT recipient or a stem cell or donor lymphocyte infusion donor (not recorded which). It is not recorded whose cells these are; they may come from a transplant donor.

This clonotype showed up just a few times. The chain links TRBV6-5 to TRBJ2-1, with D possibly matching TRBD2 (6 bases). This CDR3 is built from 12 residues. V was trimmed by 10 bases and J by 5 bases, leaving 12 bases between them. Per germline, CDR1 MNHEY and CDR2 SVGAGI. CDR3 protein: CATVWGDNEQFF. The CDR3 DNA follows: TGTGCCACCGTTTGGGGGGACAATGAGCAGTTCTTC.

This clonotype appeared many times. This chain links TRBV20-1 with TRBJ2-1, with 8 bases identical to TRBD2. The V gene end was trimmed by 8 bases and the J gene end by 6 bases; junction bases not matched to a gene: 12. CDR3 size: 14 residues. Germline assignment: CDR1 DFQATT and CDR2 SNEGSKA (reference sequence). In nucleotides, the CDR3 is TGCAGTTCTATTGTCGGGGGGGGCCCCAATGAGCAGTTCTTC. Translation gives CSSIVGGGPNEQFF.

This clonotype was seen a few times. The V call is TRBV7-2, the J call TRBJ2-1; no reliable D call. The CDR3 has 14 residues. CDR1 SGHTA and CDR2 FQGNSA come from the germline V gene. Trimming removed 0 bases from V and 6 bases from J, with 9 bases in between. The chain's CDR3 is CASSLARFSNEQFF. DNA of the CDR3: TGTGCCAGCAGCTTAGCCAGGTTCTCCAATGAGCAGTTCTTC.

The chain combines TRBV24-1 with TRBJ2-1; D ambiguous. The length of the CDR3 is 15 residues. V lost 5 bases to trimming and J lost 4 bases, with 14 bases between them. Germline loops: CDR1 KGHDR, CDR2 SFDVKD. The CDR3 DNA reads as TGTGCCACCAGTGCCCCTTGGGCAGCTTACAATGAGCAGTTCTTC. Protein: CATSAPWAAYNEQFF.

The CDR3 is CASTRWRSGANVLTF. The CDR3 DNA reads as TGTGCCAGCACCCGGTGGAGATCTGGGGCCAACGTCCTGACTTTC. The J gene is TRBJ2-6, the V gene TRBV6-1; no firm D call. V was pared by 7 bases and J by 1 base, with 11 bases between. Germline V gene data show CDR1 as MNHNS and CDR2 as SASEGT. The CDR3 spans 15 residues.

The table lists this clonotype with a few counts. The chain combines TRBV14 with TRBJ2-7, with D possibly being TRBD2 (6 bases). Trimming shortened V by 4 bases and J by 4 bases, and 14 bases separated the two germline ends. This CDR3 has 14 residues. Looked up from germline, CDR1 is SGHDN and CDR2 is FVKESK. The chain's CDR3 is CASSLGLKSYEQYF. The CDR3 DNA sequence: TGTGCCAGCAGCCTGGGACTGAAGTCGTACGAGCAGTACTTC. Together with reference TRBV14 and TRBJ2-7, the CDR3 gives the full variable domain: EAGVTQFPSHSVIEKGQTVTLRCDPISGHDNLYWYRRVMGKEIKFLLHFVKESKQDESGMPNNRFLAERTGGTYSTLKVQPAELEDSGVYFCASSLGLKSYEQYFGPGTRLTVT.

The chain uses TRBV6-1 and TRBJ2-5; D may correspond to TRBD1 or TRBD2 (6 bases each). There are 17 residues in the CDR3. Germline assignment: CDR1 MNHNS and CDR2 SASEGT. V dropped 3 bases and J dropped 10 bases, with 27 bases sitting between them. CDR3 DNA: TGTGCCAGCAGTGAGGCGGGACACAGGTTAATTCAAGGGATCCAGTACTTC. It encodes CASSEAGHRLIQGIQYF.

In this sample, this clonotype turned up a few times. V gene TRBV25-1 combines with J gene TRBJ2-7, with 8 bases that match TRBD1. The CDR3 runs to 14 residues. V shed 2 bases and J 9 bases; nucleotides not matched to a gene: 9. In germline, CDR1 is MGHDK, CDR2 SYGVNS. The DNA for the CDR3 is TGTGCCAGCAGTGAAGGGACAGGAGGGACGCGGCAGTACTTC. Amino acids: CASSEGTGGTRQYF.

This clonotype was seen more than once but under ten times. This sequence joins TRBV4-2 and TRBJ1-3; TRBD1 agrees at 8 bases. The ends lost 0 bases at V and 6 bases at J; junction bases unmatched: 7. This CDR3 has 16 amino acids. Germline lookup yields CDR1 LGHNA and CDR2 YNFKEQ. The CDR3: CASSQDRQGIENTIYF. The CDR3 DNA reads TGTGCCAGCAGCCAAGATAGACAGGGGATAGAAAACACCATATATTTT.

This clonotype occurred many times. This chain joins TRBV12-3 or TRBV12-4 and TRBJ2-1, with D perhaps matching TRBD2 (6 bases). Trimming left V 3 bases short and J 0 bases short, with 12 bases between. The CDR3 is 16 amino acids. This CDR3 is CASSFVHGSSYNEQFF. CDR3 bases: TGTGCCAGCAGTTTTGTCCACGGGAGCTCCTACAATGAGCAGTTCTTC.

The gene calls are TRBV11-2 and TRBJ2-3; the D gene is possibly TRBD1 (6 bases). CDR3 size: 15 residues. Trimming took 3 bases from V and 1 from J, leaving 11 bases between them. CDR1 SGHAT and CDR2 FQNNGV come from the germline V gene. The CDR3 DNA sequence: TGTGCCAGCAGCTTGGGGGCGAGACGCACAGATACGCAGTATTTT. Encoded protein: CASSLGARRTDTQYF.

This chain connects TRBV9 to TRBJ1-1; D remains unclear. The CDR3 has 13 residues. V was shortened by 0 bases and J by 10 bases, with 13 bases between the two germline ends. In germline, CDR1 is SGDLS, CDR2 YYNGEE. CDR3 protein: CASSVEGESTAFF. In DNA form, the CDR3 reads TGTGCCAGCAGCGTAGAAGGCGAAAGCACAGCTTTCTTT. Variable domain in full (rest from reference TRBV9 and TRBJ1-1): DSGVTQTPKHLITATGQRVTLRCSPRSGDLSVYWYQQSLDQGLQFLIQYYNGEERAKGNILERFSAQQFPDLHSELNLSSLELGDSALYFCASSVEGESTAFFGQGTRLTVV.

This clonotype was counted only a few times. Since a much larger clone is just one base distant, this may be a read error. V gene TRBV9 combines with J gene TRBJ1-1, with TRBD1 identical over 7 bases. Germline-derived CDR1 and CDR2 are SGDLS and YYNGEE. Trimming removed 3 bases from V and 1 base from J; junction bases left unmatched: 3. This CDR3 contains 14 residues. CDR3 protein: CASSAGTANTEAFF. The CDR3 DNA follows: TGTGCCAGCAGCGCCGGGACAGCGAACACTGAAGCTTTCTTT.

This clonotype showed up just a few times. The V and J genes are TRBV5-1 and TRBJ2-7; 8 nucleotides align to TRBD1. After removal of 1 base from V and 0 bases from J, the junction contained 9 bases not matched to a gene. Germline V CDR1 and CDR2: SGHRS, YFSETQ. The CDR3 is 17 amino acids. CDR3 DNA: TGCGCCAGCAGCTTGAAGGCCGGGACAGGCAACTCCTACGAGCAGTACTTC. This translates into CASSLKAGTGNSYEQYF.

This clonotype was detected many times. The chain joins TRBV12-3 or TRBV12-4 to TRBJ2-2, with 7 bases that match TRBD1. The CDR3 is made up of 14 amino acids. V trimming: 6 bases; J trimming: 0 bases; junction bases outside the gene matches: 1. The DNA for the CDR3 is TGTGCCAGCAGGACAGGGTCGAACACCGGGGAGCTGTTTTTT. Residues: CASRTGSNTGELFF.

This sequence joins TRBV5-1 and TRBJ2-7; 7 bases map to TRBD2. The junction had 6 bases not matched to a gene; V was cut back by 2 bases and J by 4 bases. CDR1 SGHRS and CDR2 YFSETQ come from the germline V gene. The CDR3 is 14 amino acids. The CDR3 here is CASSFLGLPYEQYF. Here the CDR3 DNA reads TGCGCCAGCAGCTTTTTGGGACTACCATACGAGCAGTACTTC.

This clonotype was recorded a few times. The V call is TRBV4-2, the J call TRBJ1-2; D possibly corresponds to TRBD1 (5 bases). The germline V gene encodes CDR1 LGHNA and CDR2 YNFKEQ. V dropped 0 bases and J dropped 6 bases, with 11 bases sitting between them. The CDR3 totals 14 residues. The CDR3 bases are TGTGCCAGCAGCCAAGAAGGGGAATGGGATGGCTACACCTTC. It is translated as CASSQEGEWDGYTF.

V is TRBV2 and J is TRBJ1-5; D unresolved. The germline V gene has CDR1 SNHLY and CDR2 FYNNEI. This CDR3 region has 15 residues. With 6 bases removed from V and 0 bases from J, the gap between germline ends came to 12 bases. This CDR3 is CASRNRSGSNQPQHF. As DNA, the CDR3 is TGTGCCAGCAGAAACAGATCAGGTAGCAATCAGCCCCAGCATTTT.

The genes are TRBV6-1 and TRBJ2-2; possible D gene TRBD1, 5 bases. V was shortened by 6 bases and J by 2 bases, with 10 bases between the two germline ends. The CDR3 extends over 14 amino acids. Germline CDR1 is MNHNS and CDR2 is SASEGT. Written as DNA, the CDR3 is TGTGCCAGCAGGGCAGGGCAAAACACCGGGGAGCTGTTTTTT. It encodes CASRAGQNTGELFF.

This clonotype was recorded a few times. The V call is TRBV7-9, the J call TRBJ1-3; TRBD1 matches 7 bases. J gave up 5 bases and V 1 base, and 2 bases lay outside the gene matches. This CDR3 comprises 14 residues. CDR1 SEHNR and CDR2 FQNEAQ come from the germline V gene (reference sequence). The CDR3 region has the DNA TGTGCCAGCAGCTTAGACAGGGGAAGAAACACCATATATTTT. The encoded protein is CASSLDRGRNTIYF.

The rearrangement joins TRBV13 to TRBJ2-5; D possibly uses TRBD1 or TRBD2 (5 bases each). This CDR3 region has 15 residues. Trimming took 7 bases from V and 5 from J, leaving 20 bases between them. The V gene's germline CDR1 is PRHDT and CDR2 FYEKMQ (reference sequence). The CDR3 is CASTPRKGTVETQYF. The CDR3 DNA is TGTGCCAGCACCCCGAGGAAGGGGACGGTCGAGACCCAGTACTTC.

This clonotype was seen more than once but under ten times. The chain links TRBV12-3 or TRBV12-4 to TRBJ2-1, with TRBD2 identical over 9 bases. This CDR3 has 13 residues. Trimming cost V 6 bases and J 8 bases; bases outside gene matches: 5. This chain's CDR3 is CASRRTSVDEQFF. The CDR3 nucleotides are TGTGCCAGCAGACGGACTAGCGTCGATGAGCAGTTCTTC.

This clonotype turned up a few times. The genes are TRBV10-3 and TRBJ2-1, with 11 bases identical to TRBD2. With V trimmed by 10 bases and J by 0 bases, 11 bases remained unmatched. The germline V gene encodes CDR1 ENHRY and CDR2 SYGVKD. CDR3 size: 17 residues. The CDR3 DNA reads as TGTGCCACCCAGGGGCTAGCGGGAGGCTCCTCCTACAATGAGCAGTTCTTC. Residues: CATQGLAGGSSYNEQFF.

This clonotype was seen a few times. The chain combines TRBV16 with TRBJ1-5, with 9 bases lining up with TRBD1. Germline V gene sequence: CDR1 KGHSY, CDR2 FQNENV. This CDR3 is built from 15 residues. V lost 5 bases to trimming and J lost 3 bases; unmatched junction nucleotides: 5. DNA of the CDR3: TGTGCCAGCAGCAACAGGGGGCCAATCAATCAGCCCCAGCATTTT. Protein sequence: CASSNRGPINQPQHF.

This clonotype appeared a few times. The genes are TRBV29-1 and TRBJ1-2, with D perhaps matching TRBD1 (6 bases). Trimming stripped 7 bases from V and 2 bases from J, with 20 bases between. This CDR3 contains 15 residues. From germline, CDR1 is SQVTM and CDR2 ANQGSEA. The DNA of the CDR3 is TGCAGCGCCTTTCTCGGACAGAATCGAAACTATGGCTACACCTTC. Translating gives CSAFLGQNRNYGYTF.

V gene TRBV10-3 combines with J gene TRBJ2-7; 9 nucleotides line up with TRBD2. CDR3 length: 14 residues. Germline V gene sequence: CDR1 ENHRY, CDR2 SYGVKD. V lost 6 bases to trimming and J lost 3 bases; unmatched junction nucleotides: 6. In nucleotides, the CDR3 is TGTGCCATCAGGGAGACTAGCGGCTTCTACGAGCAGTACTTC. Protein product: CAIRETSGFYEQYF.

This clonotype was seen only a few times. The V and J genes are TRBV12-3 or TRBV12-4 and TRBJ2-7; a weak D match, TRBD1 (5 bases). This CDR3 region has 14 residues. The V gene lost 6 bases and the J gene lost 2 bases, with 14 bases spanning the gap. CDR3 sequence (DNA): TGTGCCAGCAGCGTAGGTGCAGGGCCCTACGAGCAGTACTTC. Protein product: CASSVGAGPYEQYF.

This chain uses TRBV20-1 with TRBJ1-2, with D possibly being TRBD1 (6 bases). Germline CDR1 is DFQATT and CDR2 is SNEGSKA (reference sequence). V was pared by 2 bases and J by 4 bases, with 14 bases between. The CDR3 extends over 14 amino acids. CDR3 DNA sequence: TGCAGTGCTAGACGTCGGGGACACCCCTATGGCTACACCTTC. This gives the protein CSARRRGHPYGYTF.

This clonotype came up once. DNA for the CDR3: TGTGCCACCAGTGGGGCTAGCGGGAGGGCCCCCAATGAGCAGTTCTTC. This encodes CATSGASGRAPNEQFF. This chain uses TRBV24-1 with TRBJ2-1; 12 bases are a match to TRBD2. The germline CDR1 and CDR2 sequences are KGHDR and SFDVKD. J was trimmed by 6 bases and V by 5 bases; bases with no gene match: 7. This CDR3 is 16 amino acids long.

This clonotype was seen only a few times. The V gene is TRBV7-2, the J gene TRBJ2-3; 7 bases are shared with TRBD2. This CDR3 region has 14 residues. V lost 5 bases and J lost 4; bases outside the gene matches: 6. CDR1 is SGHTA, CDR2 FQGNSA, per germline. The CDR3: CASSPRGGADTQYF. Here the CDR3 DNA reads TGTGCCAGCAGCCCCCGGGGAGGGGCAGATACGCAGTATTTT.